This entry describes one T cell receptor (beta chain). What it recognizes is unknown. These data belong to a study of cytomegalovirus exposure and HLA in healthy donors. Overall study results and limits: The investigators catalogued 164 TCR beta chains as cytomegalovirus-associated. Subsequent analysis found a tendency for first-cohort TCR clusters to co-occur within the 120 validation repertoires.

The V gene lost 8 bases and the J gene lost 4 bases, with 20 bases spanning the gap. This CDR3 is built from 15 residues. Germline V gives CDR1 MNHEY, CDR2 SMNVEV (reference sequence). Using immunoSEQ multiplex PCR, the repertoire was profiled, and TCRdb retains in-frame clones only, with some absent. The sample consists of around 150,000 clones, 88% of them appearing once. This receptor was taken from a man between 18 and 29 years old in good health and CMV-seronegative. Sequencing was performed on PBMCs. The chain recombines TRBV27 with TRBJ1-1; possible D gene TRBD1, 6 bases. CDR3 in DNA: TGTGCCAGCGGTTCTGTGGGGGGGCCGACCACTGAAGCTTTCTTT. It codes for CASGSVGGPTTEAFF.